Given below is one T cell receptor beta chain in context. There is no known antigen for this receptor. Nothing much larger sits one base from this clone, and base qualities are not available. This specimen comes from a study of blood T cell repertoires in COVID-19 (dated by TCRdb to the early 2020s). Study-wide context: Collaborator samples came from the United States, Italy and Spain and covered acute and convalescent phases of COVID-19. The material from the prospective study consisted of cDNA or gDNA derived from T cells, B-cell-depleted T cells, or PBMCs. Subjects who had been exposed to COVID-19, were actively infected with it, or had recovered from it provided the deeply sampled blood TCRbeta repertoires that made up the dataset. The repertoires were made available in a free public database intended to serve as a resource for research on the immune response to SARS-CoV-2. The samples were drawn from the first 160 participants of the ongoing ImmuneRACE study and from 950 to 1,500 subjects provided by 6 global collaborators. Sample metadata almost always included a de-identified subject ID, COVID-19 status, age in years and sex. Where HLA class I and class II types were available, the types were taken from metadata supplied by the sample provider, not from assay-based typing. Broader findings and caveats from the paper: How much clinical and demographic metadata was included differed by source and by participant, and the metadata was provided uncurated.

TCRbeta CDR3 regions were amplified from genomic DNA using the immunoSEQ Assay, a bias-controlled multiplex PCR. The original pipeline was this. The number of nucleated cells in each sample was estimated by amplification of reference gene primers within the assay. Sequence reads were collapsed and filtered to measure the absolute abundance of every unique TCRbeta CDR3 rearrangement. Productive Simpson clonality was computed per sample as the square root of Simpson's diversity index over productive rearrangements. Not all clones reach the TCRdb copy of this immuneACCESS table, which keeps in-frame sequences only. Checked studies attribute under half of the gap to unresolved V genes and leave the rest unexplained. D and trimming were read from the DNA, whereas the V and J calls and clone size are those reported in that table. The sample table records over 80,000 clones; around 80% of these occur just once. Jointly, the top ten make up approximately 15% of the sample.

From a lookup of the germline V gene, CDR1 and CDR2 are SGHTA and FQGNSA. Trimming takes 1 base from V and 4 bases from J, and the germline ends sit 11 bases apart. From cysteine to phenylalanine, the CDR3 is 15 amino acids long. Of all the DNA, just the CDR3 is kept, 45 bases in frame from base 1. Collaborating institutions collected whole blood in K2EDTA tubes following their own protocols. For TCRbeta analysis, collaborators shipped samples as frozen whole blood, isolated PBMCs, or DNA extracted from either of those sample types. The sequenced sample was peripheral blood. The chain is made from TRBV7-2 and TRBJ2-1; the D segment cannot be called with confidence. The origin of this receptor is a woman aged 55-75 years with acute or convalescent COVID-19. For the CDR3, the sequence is CASSLDGQSYNEQFF. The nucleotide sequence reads TGTGCCAGCAGCTTAGATGGCCAATCTTACAATGAGCAGTTCTTC.